Included here is one TCR beta chain sequence, with context. Its target is not known. One end of the junction does not line up with germline, which may come from a read error. The sample comes from a study of cytomegalovirus exposure and HLA in healthy donors. Study outcomes and limitations: An observed cluster of highly shared sequence variants was recorded as a likely sequencing artifact.

Germline-derived CDR1 and CDR2 are MNHNY and SVGAGI (reference sequence). The CDR3 runs 12 residues. Primers for the PCR totalled 60 Vbeta and 13 Jbeta. Repertoires were generated with immunoSEQ multiplex PCR, while TCRdb's copy carries only in-frame clones and drops some. The repertoire holds fewer than 200,000 clones, with 68% as singletons. The sequenced sample consisted of PBMCs. The source is a woman aged 40 to 55 in good health and CMV-seropositive. The rearrangement links TRBV6-6 to TRBJ1-2; D is perhaps TRBD1 (5 bases). The DNA of the CDR3 is TGTGCCAGCAACAGGCAGGACTATGGCTACCCCTTC. Encoded protein: CASNRQDYGYPF.